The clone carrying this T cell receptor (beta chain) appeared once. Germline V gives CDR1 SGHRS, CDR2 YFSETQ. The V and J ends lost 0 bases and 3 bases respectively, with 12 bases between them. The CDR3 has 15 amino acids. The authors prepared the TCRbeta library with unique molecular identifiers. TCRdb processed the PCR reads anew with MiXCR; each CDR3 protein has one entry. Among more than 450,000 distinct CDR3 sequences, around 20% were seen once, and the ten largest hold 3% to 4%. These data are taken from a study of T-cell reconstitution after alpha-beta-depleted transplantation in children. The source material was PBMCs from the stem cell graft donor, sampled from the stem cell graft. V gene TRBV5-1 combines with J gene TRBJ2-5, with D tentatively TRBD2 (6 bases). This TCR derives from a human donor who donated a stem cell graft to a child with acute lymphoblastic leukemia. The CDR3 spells CASSLGVKREETQYF. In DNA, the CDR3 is TGCGCCAGCAGCTTGGGGGTGAAGCGGGAAGAGACCCAGTACTTC. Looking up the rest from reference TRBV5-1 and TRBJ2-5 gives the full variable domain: KAGVTQTPRYLIKTRGQQVTLSCSPISGHRSVSWYQQTPGQGLQFLFEYFSETQRNKGNFPGRFSGRQFSNSRSEMNVSTLELGDSALYLCASSLGVKREETQYFGPGTRLLVL.